The sequence of this T cell receptor (beta chain) was determined in a study of response to subunit inactivated influenza vaccine. Note on this clonotype: The antigen remains unidentified.

The study's findings and limits: New T cells are recruited in small numbers by each seasonal influenza vaccination, according to the authors' suggestion.

This CDR3 has 14 residues. From germline, CDR1 is KGHSH and CDR2 LQKENI. V lost 0 bases, J lost 5 bases, and 9 bases lay in between. MiXCR, applied by TCRdb to the RT-PCR reads, yields one record per CDR3 protein. The sample yields approximately 700,000 distinct CDR3 sequences, approximately 15% seen once. The sequence was obtained from a man in his fifties who received an inactivated influenza vaccine. This rearrangement joins TRBV18 to TRBJ2-3; D is ambiguous. The source material was PBMCs from blood, sampled roughly 12 days after vaccination. This CDR3 reads CASSPPSVGDTQYF. In DNA form, the CDR3 reads TGTGCCAGCTCACCACCGTCGGTAGGAGATACGCAGTATTTT.